A selection of T cell receptor beta chains follows, all from one sample in a study of T cells in Graves' hyperthyroidism and ophthalmopathy. One entry per CDR3 protein results from TCRdb running MiXCR on the multiplex PCR reads. The sample lists hundreds of thousands of distinct CDR3 sequences, around 15% seen once, with 25% to 30% in the top ten. Sequenced material: blood. These receptors all come from a man aged 45-65 years with Graves' ophthalmopathy. Both conserved end residues are trimmed from each CDR3.

TRBV20-1	TRBJ2-7	SAYDTRVGSYEQY
TRBV20-1	TRBJ1-1	SARRTGNMNTEAF
TRBV14	TRBJ2-5	ASSPSGAPETQY
TRBV6-1	TRBJ2-5	ASNRDTQETQY
TRBV5-1	TRBJ2-1	ASSLGDSDEQF
TRBV11-2	TRBJ2-7	ASSRAGGGKAYEQY
TRBV4-1	TRBJ1-4	ASSTREPGNQDEKLF
TRBV5-1	TRBJ2-3	ASSGGTGGTDTQY
TRBV19	TRBJ2-4	ASSMEQGLHIQY
TRBV2	TRBJ2-7	ASNSWTSGTYEQY
TRBV6-5	TRBJ2-3	ASSYAGVSTDTQY
TRBV20-1	TRBJ1-2	SARIRGASYGYT
TRBV10-3	TRBJ2-3	AIKAGGSTIDTQY
TRBV20-1	TRBJ1-5	SARRPRDRGNQPQH
TRBV2	TRBJ2-2	ASSEAGPNTGELF
TRBV19	TRBJ2-7	ASSISGTSYEQY
TRBV7-8	TRBJ2-3	ASSYGTSGRGVTDTQY
TRBV29-1	TRBJ1-1	SVEADVGTEAF
TRBV6-1	TRBJ2-5	ASSELGGLAGGETQY
TRBV11-2	TRBJ1-2	ASSADGGWYGYT
TRBV6-1	TRBJ1-4	ASRLIEKLF
TRBV20-1	TRBJ2-6	SARAPASGANVLT
TRBV19	TRBJ2-1	ASSIVGLGNEQF
TRBV3-1	TRBJ2-4	ASSQNPGPPSKNIQY
TRBV19	TRBJ2-1	ASSHESDRGLDEQF
TRBV18	TRBJ1-1	ASLITPGANTEAF
TRBV6-1	TRBJ2-1	ASSQSGQGGDNEQF
TRBV19	TRBJ2-3	ASSIAAGGGTDTQY
TRBV20-1	TRBJ2-3	SARSTSGGRGTQY
TRBV11-1	TRBJ2-3	ASSFNRRGTDTQY
TRBV19	TRBJ2-2	ASIGGRGTGELF
TRBV2	TRBJ2-5	ASSEGSGSSETQY
TRBV5-1	TRBJ2-1	ASSLAPVARGGREQF
TRBV14	TRBJ1-6	ASSQGNQGRPRSPLH
TRBV11-3	TRBJ1-3	ASQGHSGNTIY
TRBV7-3	TRBJ2-5	ASSLTRPNQETQY
TRBV18	TRBJ1-1	ASSPRLDLGTEAF
TRBV5-8	TRBJ2-7	ASSLDFRGGFEQY
TRBV10-2	TRBJ2-7	ASSEPGRRDEQY
TRBV28	TRBJ2-4	ASSFFTGTGGGNIQY
TRBV7-3	TRBJ2-2	ASSSTQGNTGELF
TRBV11-2	TRBJ1-4	ASSLVVSTVEEKLF
TRBV15	TRBJ2-2	ATSRVTGGSGELF
TRBV25-1	TRBJ2-1	ASETNDEQF
TRBV5-6	TRBJ2-5	ASSQRTVETQY
TRBV11-2	TRBJ2-7	ASSSRTWSDEQY
TRBV27	TRBJ1-2	ASSFRTDSLEGYT
TRBV6-1	TRBJ2-7	ASTYAPSEQY
TRBV11-3	TRBJ2-3	ASSLGNGGPTDTQY
TRBV27	TRBJ1-2	ASTYLPARDRDYGYT
TRBV20-1	TRBJ2-7	SPRPSGRADYEQY